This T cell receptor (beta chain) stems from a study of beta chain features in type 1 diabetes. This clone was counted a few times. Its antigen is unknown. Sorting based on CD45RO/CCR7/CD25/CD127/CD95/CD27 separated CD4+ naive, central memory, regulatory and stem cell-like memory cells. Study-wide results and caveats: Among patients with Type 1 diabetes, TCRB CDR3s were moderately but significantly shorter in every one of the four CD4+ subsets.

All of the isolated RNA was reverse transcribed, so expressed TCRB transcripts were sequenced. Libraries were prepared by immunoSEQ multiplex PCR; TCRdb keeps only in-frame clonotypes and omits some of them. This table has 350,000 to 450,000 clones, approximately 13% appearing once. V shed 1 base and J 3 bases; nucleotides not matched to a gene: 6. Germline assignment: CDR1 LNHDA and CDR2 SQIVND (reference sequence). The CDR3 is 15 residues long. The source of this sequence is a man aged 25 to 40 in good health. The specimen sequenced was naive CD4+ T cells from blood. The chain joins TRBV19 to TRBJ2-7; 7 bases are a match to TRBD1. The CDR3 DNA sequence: TGTGCCAGTAGTATAGGAGGAGCAGGGGGCTACGAGCAGTACTTC. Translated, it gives CASSIGGAGGYEQYF.